Presented here are 19 T cell receptor beta chains from one specimen sequenced in a study of shared clonotypes between healthy human individuals. The protocol was immunoSEQ multiplex PCR, while the TCRdb copy is restricted to in-frame clones and leaves out a portion. Here the sample spans over 950,000 clones, roughly 77% being singletons. Source material: memory CD4+ T cells from PBMCs. Subset noted: CD45RA-negative fraction. These TCRs come from a man aged 18-30 years in good health. Some clones in this sample may be carry-over from other donors' samples.

V and J are TRBV29-1 and TRBJ1-2; D is possibly TRBD1 (6 bases). Trimming left V 3 bases short and J 9 bases short, with 20 bases between. The CDR3 sequence is 14 residues long. Germline CDR1 SQVTM, CDR2 ANQGSEA. CDR3 DNA sequence: TGCAGCGTTGACGTGAACAGGGCTTCCGGCAGCTACACCTTC. Translating it yields CSVDVNRASGSYTF.

The chain couples TRBV7-2 to TRBJ1-1; D remains unclear. Between the trimmed V and J ends, which lost 5 bases and 0 bases, there was a span of 10 bases. The CDR3 sequence is 14 residues long. The germline CDR1 and CDR2 sequences are SGHTA and FQGNSA. The DNA of the CDR3 is TGTGCCAGCAGCCCCGGACGGCTGAACACTGAAGCTTTCTTT. Protein: CASSPGRLNTEAFF.

There are a few counts of this clone. V gene TRBV9 combines with J gene TRBJ2-7; possible D gene TRBD2, 7 bases. V was cut by 2 bases and J by 0 bases, with 15 bases left in between. Germline CDR1 reads SGDLS; CDR2 reads YYNGEE. This CDR3 region has 16 residues. The CDR3 DNA reads TGTGCCAGCAGCGTGCTGGGGGGGCCCTACTCCTACGAGCAGTACTTC. This translates into CASSVLGGPYSYEQYF.

Worth noting for this clone: This clone may be a read error of a much larger clone one base away. This chain connects TRBV12-2 to TRBJ2-3; TRBD2 is taken as the D call from the table, unchecked against the DNA. TRBV12-2 is described as a pseudogene. The CDR3 is made up of 18 amino acids. The CDR3 loop is CASRQHNSPSGDTDTQYF. CDR3 nucleotide sequence: TGTGCAAGTCGCCAACACAATAGCCCTAGCGGGGACACAGATACGCAGTATTTT.

The V and J genes are TRBV5-1 and TRBJ1-2, with D perhaps matching TRBD1 (6 bases). This CDR3 region has 14 residues. The V end was cut by 4 bases, the J end by 4 bases, with 14 bases between. Germline assignment: CDR1 SGHRS and CDR2 YFSETQ. The CDR3 nucleotides are TGCGCCAGCAGCACCCCACAGGGACGCTATGGCTACACCTTC. It yields the protein CASSTPQGRYGYTF.

V gene TRBV7-9 combines with J gene TRBJ2-5; 7 positions agree with TRBD1. CDR1 SEHNR and CDR2 FQNEAQ come from the germline V gene (reference sequence). This CDR3 region has 14 residues. V was pared by 5 bases and J by 2 bases, with 5 bases of the junction left unmatched. In nucleotides, the CDR3 is TGTGCCAGCAGCCCACGACAGGGACAAGAGACCCAGTACTTC. Translation: CASSPRQGQETQYF.

The chain carries TRBV29-1 and TRBJ2-3; weak D call: TRBD2 (6 bases). The CDR3 sequence is 14 residues long. With 7 bases removed from V and 4 bases from J, the gap between germline ends came to 18 bases. CDR1 and CDR2 from the germline V gene are SQVTM and ANQGSEA. CDR3 coding DNA: TGCAGCGCAGGACAACGCGGGGAGGCAGATACGCAGTATTTT. This translates into CSAGQRGEADTQYF.

The genes are TRBV28 and TRBJ1-2, with a possible D match to TRBD1 (5 bases). Germline V gene sequence: CDR1 MDHEN, CDR2 SYDVKM. The CDR3 loop spans 14 amino acids. Trimming removed 5 bases from V and 4 bases from J, with 14 bases in between. The CDR3 region is CASSRRGSSYGYTF. In nucleotides, the CDR3 is TGTGCCAGCAGTCGCCGGGGCTCAAGCTATGGCTACACCTTC.

This clone occurred once. The chain joins TRBV11-2 to TRBJ2-1; TRBD2 matches at 11 bases. CDR3 length equals 16 residues. The ends lost 2 bases at V and 7 bases at J; junction bases unmatched: 7. Germline assignment: CDR1 SGHAT and CDR2 FQNNGV. The CDR3 loop is CASSLTSGSLGNEQFF. The CDR3 coding sequence is TGTGCCAGCAGCTTAACTAGCGGGAGTCTGGGGAATGAGCAGTTCTTC.

The V gene is TRBV5-1, the J gene TRBJ2-4; D not certain. Germline V gives CDR1 SGHRS, CDR2 YFSETQ. Deletions cut 0 bases from V and 1 base from J, with 11 bases between. The CDR3 is 16 residues long. CDR3 sequence reads: CASSLGYGLAKNIQYF. The CDR3 bases are TGCGCCAGCAGCTTGGGGTATGGTTTGGCCAAAAACATTCAGTACTTC.

The chain is built from TRBV7-8 and TRBJ2-7; a weak D match, TRBD2 (5 bases). The germline CDR1 and CDR2 sequences are SGHVS and FQNEAQ. This CDR3 is built from 15 residues. Trimming stripped 2 bases from V and 7 bases from J, with 18 bases between. CDR3 region: CASSLRGLASREQYF. In DNA, the CDR3 is TGTGCCAGCAGCTTAAGAGGGCTAGCCTCAAGGGAGCAGTACTTC.

In this sample, this clone turned up many times. The chain couples TRBV9 to TRBJ2-3; tentatively, D is TRBD1 (6 bases). Germline CDR1 and CDR2: SGDLS and YYNGEE. This CDR3 region has 13 residues. V dropped 4 bases and J dropped 5 bases, with 11 bases sitting between them. CDR3 sequence (DNA): TGTGCCAGCAGCACCAGGGGACAAGATACGCAGTATTTT. Translating gives CASSTRGQDTQYF.

In its sample, this clone was seen a few times. Here the CDR3 reads CASMGTSGITGELFF. CDR3 coding DNA: TGTGCCAGCATGGGGACTAGCGGGATCACCGGGGAGCTGTTTTTT. The chain is built from TRBV2 and TRBJ2-2; 13 positions match TRBD2. The CDR3 totals 15 residues. The germline CDR1 and CDR2 sequences are SNHLY and FYNNEI. The junction had 3 bases not matched to a gene; V was cut back by 7 bases and J by 4 bases.

V and J are TRBV5-4 and TRBJ2-4; TRBD2 aligns across 8 bases. Germline V gene sequence: CDR1 SGHNT, CDR2 YYREEE (reference sequence). The CDR3 length is 15 residues. The V gene end was trimmed by 0 bases and the J gene end by 2 bases; junction bases not matched to a gene: 1. Here the CDR3 DNA reads TGTGCCAGCAGCTTGGCGGGAGGGCCCAAAAACATTCAGTACTTC. Amino acid sequence: CASSLAGGPKNIQYF.

The chain recombines TRBV19 with TRBJ2-5; 9 bases fit TRBD2. The V gene's germline CDR1 is LNHDA and CDR2 SQIVND (reference sequence). CDR3 length: 17 amino acids. With 1 base clipped from V and 1 base from J, the junction kept 7 bases outside the gene matches. The CDR3 is CASSIGQTSGPQETQYF. DNA of the CDR3: TGTGCCAGTAGTATAGGCCAGACTAGCGGACCCCAAGAGACCCAGTACTTC. Complete variable domain (other parts from reference TRBV19 and TRBJ2-5): DGGITQSPKYLFRKEGQNVTLSCEQNLNHDAMYWYRQDPGQGLRLIYYSQIVNDFQKGDIAEGYSVSREKKESFPLTVTSAQKNPTAFYLCASSIGQTSGPQETQYFGPGTRLLVL.

V and J are TRBV19 and TRBJ2-5, with a possible D match to TRBD2 (5 bases). CDR1 is LNHDA and CDR2 is SQIVND in the germline V gene (reference sequence). This CDR3 contains 13 residues. Trimming left V 5 bases short and J 2 bases short, with 9 bases between. The CDR3, as DNA: TGTGCCAGTAGTGTGGGAGATCAAGAGACCCAGTACTTC. Translated: CASSVGDQETQYF.

The chain employs TRBV11-2 and TRBJ2-7; 8 bases are shared with TRBD2. The CDR3 is 16 residues long. The germline gives CDR1 SGHAT, CDR2 FQNNGV. V trimming: 5 bases; J trimming: 0 bases; junction bases outside the gene matches: 9. The CDR3 bases are TGTGCCAGCAGCAGGGGCCGGGGGGGGACCTCCTACGAGCAGTACTTC. This encodes CASSRGRGGTSYEQYF.

The genes are TRBV6-1 and TRBJ1-5; D is undetermined. Trimming stripped 2 bases from V and 5 bases from J, with 10 bases between. The CDR3 runs 14 residues. Looked up from germline, CDR1 is MNHNS and CDR2 is SASEGT. DNA for the CDR3: TGTGCCAGCAGTGAAACCCAACAGTATCAGCCCCAGCATTTT. Protein sequence: CASSETQQYQPQHF.

The chain combines TRBV21-1 with TRBJ2-1; the table's D call, TRBD1, has no DNA check behind it. TRBV21-1 is a pseudogene. The CDR3 is made up of 17 amino acids. The CDR3 nucleotides are TGTGCCAGCAGCGTTCGGACAGGGGGAAGCTCCTACAATGAGCAGTTCTTC. It yields the protein CASSVRTGGSSYNEQFF.